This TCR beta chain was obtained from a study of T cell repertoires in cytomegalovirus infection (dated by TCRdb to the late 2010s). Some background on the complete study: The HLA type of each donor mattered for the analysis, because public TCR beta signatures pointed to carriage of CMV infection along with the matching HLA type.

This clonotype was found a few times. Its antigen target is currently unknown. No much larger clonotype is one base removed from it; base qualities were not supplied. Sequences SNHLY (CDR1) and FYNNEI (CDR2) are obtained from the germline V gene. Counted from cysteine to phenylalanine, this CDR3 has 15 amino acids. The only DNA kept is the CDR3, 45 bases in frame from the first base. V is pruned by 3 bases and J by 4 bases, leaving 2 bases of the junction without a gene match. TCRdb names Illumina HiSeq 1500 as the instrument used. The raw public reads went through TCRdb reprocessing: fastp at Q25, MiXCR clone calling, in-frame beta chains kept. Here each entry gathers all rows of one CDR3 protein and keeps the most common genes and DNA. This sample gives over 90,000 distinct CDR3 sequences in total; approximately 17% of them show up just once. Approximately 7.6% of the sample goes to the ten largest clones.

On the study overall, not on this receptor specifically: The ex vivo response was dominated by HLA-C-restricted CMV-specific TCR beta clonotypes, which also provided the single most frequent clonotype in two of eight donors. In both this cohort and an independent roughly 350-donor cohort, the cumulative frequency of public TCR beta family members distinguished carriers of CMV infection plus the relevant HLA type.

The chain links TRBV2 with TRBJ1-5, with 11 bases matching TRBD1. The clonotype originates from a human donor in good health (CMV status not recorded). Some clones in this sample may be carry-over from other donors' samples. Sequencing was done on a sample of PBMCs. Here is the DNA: TGTGCCAGCAGTGAGGGGACAGGGGGAAATCAGCCCCAGCATTTT. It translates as CASSEGTGGNQPQHF.